This is a list of T cell receptor beta chains from one sample in a study of cytomegalovirus exposure and HLA in healthy donors. Using immunoSEQ multiplex PCR, the repertoire was profiled, and TCRdb retains in-frame clones only, with some absent. The sample lists roughly 190,000 clones; about three quarters were seen once. Sequencing used PBMCs. The receptor set was obtained from a woman in her twenties or thirties in good health and CMV-seropositive. The CDR3 runs from the conserved cysteine through the conserved F or W. The D gene is left open where the match is weak. Not every row has a clone size; where given, it reads once, few, many or a size class.

>14|TRBJ2-1|-|-|TRBV5-1
TGCGCCAGCAGCCAAGGAGGGATCTACAATGAGCAGTTCTTC
CASSQGGIYNEQFF
>16|TRBJ1-3|-|-|TRBV5-1
TGCGCCAGCAGCTGGGGTCAGGGAAGTGCTGGAAACACCATATATTTT
CASSWGQGSAGNTIYF
>11|TRBJ2-7|-|-|TRBV28
TGTGCCAGCAGCAACTCCTACGAGCAGTACTTC
CASSNSYEQYF
>16|TRBJ2-7|-|-|TRBV7-8
TGTGCCAGCAGCTTAAGTTATTCCGCCTCTGCGGGTGAGCAGTACTTC
CASSLSYSASAGEQYF
>18|TRBJ2-1|TRBD1|-|TRBV30
TGTGCCTGGAGTGTCGGGCAGGGGGCTACTATTTCTGGAAATGAGCAGTTCTTC
CAWSVGQGATISGNEQFF
>15|TRBJ2-3|TRBD1|-|TRBV4-2
TGTGCCAGCAGCCCCGGACAGGGGGCCACAGATACGCAGTATTTT
CASSPGQGATDTQYF
>13|TRBJ1-5|-|once|TRBV29-1
TGCAGCGTTGGAGAGACGGGGGGACAGCCCCAGCATTTT
CSVGETGGQPQHF
>12|TRBJ2-5|TRBD2|-|TRBV29-1
TGCAGCGTGGGAGCGGGAAGGGAGACCCAGTACTTC
CSVGAGRETQYF
>16|TRBJ1-4|TRBD1|-|TRBV5-4
TGTGCCAGCAGCTTGGGGATGGACAGGGTTAATGAAAAACTGTTTTTT
CASSLGMDRVNEKLFF
>13|TRBJ1-2|-|-|TRBV6-1
TGTGCCCTCCGGGTTCAGTTCGACTATGGCTACACCTTC
CALRVQFDYGYTF
>13|TRBJ2-7|TRBD1|-|TRBV10-3
TGTGCCATCAGGGGGGACAGCCCCTACGAGCAGTACTTC
CAIRGDSPYEQYF
>16|TRBJ2-7|TRBD2|-|TRBV4-2
TGTGCCAGCAGCCAGGCCCCCGGGACTAGCGCCTACGAGCAGTACTTC
CASSQAPGTSAYEQYF
>11|TRBJ1-2|-|-|TRBV20-1
TGCAGTGCTAGGTATAACTATGGCTACACCTTC
CSARYNYGYTF
>15|TRBJ2-7|-|-|TRBV6-1
TGTGCCAGCAGTGAAATTGCGGGAAGCTCCTACGAGCAGTACTTC
CASSEIAGSSYEQYF
>15|TRBJ2-5|TRBD2|-|TRBV6-6
TGTGCCAGCAGCAAGTTGTTGCGGGGGCAAGAGACCCAGTACTTC
CASSKLLRGQETQYF
>16|TRBJ2-7|TRBD2|-|TRBV4-3
TGCGCCAGCAGCCAAGATATTACTAGCGGGAGTGACGAGCAGTACTTC
CASSQDITSGSDEQYF
>16|TRBJ1-1|-|-|TRBV18
TGTGCCAGCTCACCACTGGGGCAGGGAATGAACACTGAAGCTTTCTTT
CASSPLGQGMNTEAFF
>14|TRBJ2-7|TRBD1|-|TRBV5-1
TGCGCCAGCAGCTTGGGACAGGGTAAGAACGAGCAGTACTTC
CASSLGQGKNEQYF
>12|TRBJ1-6|-|few|TRBV30
TGTGCCTGGATTAGGGGAAATTCACCCCTCCACTTT
CAWIRGNSPLHF
>15|TRBJ1-1|TRBD1|-|TRBV9
TGTGCCAGCAGCGTAGCGGCAGGGGGTTACACTGAAGCTTTCTTT
CASSVAAGGYTEAFF
>15|TRBJ1-4|-|few|TRBV11-2
TGTGCCAGCAGCTTATTTTCCAGGCCAGGAGAGGGACTGTTTTTT
CASSLFSRPGEGLFF
>15|TRBJ1-1|-|-|TRBV28
TGTGCCAGCAGCCCTCGTAGGGGGATGAACACTGAAGCTTTCTTT
CASSPRRGMNTEAFF
>16|TRBJ1-4|-|-|TRBV7-2
TGTGCCAGCAGCTTCGGACCGGGACAATCAGATGAAAAACTGTTTTTT
CASSFGPGQSDEKLFF
>14|TRBJ2-7|-|-|TRBV6-5
TGTGCCAGCAGTTCCCTGGGGGCTAGCTACGAGCAGTACTTC
CASSSLGASYEQYF
>14|TRBJ2-1|TRBD2|-|TRBV29-1
TGCAGCGTTGTCGGGACTAGCGGGAGAAATGAGCAGTTCTTC
CSVVGTSGRNEQFF
>16|TRBJ2-7|TRBD1|-|TRBV11-2
TGTGCCAGCAGCTTAGATCGCAGGACAGGGGTCTACGAGCAGTACTTC
CASSLDRRTGVYEQYF
>13|TRBJ1-4|-|-|TRBV28
TGTGCTATATGGGCTTCCACTAATGAAAAACTGTTTTTT
CAIWASTNEKLFF
>15|TRBJ1-4|TRBD1|-|TRBV4-1
TGCGCCAGCAGCCAAGTATTGGCAGGGGGCGTGAAACTGTTTTTT
CASSQVLAGGVKLFF
>15|TRBJ1-1|-|-|TRBV11-3
TGTGCCAGCAGTCTGACGACAGGCTTCGCCACTGAAGCTTTCTTT
CASSLTTGFATEAFF
>15|TRBJ1-2|-|-|TRBV6-6
TGTGCCAGCAGTTACTCGTCGGGGGGGACCCACGGGTACACCTTC
CASSYSSGGTHGYTF
>13|TRBJ1-1|TRBD1|-|TRBV7-2
TGTGCCAGCGGCGGACAGGGCGGGTCTGAAGCTTTCTTT
CASGGQGGSEAFF
>15|TRBJ1-1|-|-|TRBV19
TGTGCCAGTAGTGAAAAAACAGGGCTCGACACTGAAGCTTTCTTT
CASSEKTGLDTEAFF
>14|TRBJ2-5|TRBD2|-|TRBV7-9
TGTGCCAGCAGCACGACTAGCGGGGGAGAGACCCAGTACTTC
CASSTTSGGETQYF
>13|TRBJ1-1|-|-|TRBV25-1
TGTGCCAGCTCCGGGACAACGAACACTGAAGCTTTCTTT
CASSGTTNTEAFF
>13|TRBJ2-5|TRBD1|-|TRBV5-6
TGTGCCAGCATTGGGACAGCCCGGGAGACCCAGTACTTC
CASIGTARETQYF
>16|TRBJ2-5|TRBD1|-|TRBV4-3
TGCGCCAGCAGCCAAGGGGTGGGGACAGGCCAAGAGACCCAGTACTTC
CASSQGVGTGQETQYF
>13|TRBJ1-2|TRBD1|-|TRBV29-1
TGCAGCGCTCGACAGGGGGCGAAAGATAGCTACACCTTC
CSARQGAKDSYTF
>13|TRBJ1-1|-|once|TRBV7-3
TGTGCCAGCGGGGCAGCATGGAACACTGAAGCTTTCTTT
CASGAAWNTEAFF
>13|TRBJ2-2|-|few|TRBV14
TGTGCCAGCAGCCCCCAGATCACCGGGGAGCTGTTTTTT
CASSPQITGELFF
>13|TRBJ2-3|-|once|TRBV19
TGTGCCAGTAGCCACGGGATCACAGATACGCAGTATTTT
CASSHGITDTQYF
>15|TRBJ2-7|-|-|TRBV7-3
TGTGCCAGCAGCTTAACTACCGGGTCCCCCTACGAGCAGTACTTC
CASSLTTGSPYEQYF
>13|TRBJ2-1|-|-|TRBV15
TGTGCCACCAGCAGAGATTCGGCGGATGAGCAGTTCTTC
CATSRDSADEQFF
>17|TRBJ2-7|TRBD1|-|TRBV19
TGTGCCAGTAGTATATGGCCAAACAGGGGGGCTGCCTACGAGCAGTACTTC
CASSIWPNRGAAYEQYF
>15|TRBJ1-4|TRBD1|-|TRBV5-1
TGCGCCAGCAGCTCCACGACAGGGGTTAATGAAAAACTGTTTTTT
CASSSTTGVNEKLFF
>16|TRBJ1-2|-|-|TRBV19
TGTGCCAGTAGTGCGGACAGAGTAAGGATTAACTATGGCTACACCTTC
CASSADRVRINYGYTF
>15|TRBJ2-7|-|-|TRBV4-1
TGCGCCAGCAGCCTCGATTACCAGACAGTCGTCGAGCAGTACTTC
CASSLDYQTVVEQYF
>13|TRBJ2-7|-|once|TRBV4-1
TGCGCCAGCAGCCAGGGACAAACCTACGAGCAGTACTTC
CASSQGQTYEQYF
>15|TRBJ2-5|TRBD1|-|TRBV5-6
TGTGCCAGCAGCCCGGCGACAGGGGTTCGAGAGACCCAGTACTTC
CASSPATGVRETQYF
>14|TRBJ2-1|TRBD1|once|TRBV19
TGTGCCAGTAGTATCTCCAGGGGGCAGGGTGAGCAGTTCTTC
CASSISRGQGEQFF
>12|TRBJ2-7|TRBD1|-|TRBV7-9
TGTTCCTCCACCGGGACAGGGGACGAGCAGTACTTC
CSSTGTGDEQYF
>12|TRBJ1-2|TRBD1|-|TRBV7-2
TGTGCCAGCAGCTACGGGACAGATGGCTACACCTTC
CASSYGTDGYTF
>13|TRBJ1-5|-|once|TRBV7-2
TGTGCCAGCAGCTTAGCGTGGGGGGAGCCCCAGCATTTT
CASSLAWGEPQHF
>17|TRBJ2-2|TRBD1|few|TRBV10-3
TGTGCCATCAGTTCTCTTCGACAGGGTGAAAAGGCCGGGGAGCTGTTTTTT
CAISSLRQGEKAGELFF
>17|TRBJ1-5|-|once|TRBV12-1
TGTGCCAGCAGCTTTGGCGGACAGGACAGGCCTGGTCAGCCCCAGCATTTT
CASSFGGQDRPGQPQHF
>13|TRBJ1-5|-|few|TRBV4-2
TGTGCCAGCAGCGACGACAGATCACGGCCCCAGCATTTT
CASSDDRSRPQHF
>15|TRBJ1-4|-|-|TRBV2
TGTGCCAGCAGTGTTGTAACAGGCCCTAATGAAAAACTGTTTTTT
CASSVVTGPNEKLFF
>16|TRBJ2-3|-|-|TRBV18
TGTGCCAGCTCACTTGGCCCGATGGGCTCCACAGATACGCAGTATTTT
CASSLGPMGSTDTQYF
>14|TRBJ1-2|-|-|TRBV5-1
TGCGCCAGCAGCACCGGGCCAGGGGACTATGGCTACACCTTC
CASSTGPGDYGYTF
>12|TRBJ2-7|-|once|TRBV5-1
TGCGCCAGCAGTCCAGGGTCCTACGAGCAGTACTTC
CASSPGSYEQYF